This T cell receptor (beta chain) was captured by sequencing in a study of blood T cell repertoires in COVID-19. V gave up 5 bases and J gave up 5 bases; unmatched junction bases: 11. Per the germline V gene, CDR1 is MNHEY and CDR2 is SVGAGI. This CDR3 has 15 residues. Assay: immunoSEQ multiplex PCR; the TCRdb copy retains only in-frame clones and omits some. The sample has some 240,000 clones, around 84% seen once. The chain joins TRBV6-5 to TRBJ2-5; 7 bases are shared with TRBD2. The sample consisted of PBMCs or T cells enriched from blood (not recorded which). This sequence was found in a young man with acute COVID-19. DNA of the CDR3: TGTGCCAGCAGTACTAGCGTAGCCGGTCGGGAGACCCAGTACTTC. As protein: CASSTSVAGRETQYF.